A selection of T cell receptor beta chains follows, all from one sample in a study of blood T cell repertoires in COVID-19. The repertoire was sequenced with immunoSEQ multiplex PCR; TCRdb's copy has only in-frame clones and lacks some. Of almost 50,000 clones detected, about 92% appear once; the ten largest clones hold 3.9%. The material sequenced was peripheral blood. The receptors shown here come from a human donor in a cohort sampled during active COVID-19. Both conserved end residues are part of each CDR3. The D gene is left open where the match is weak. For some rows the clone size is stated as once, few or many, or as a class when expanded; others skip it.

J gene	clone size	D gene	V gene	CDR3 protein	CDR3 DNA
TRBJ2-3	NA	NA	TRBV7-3	CASSLASLTDTQYF	TGTGCCAGCAGCTTGGCCTCCCTCACAGATACGCAGTATTTT
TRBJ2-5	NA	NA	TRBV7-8	CASLLVLAGEGTQYF	TGTGCCAGCCTCCTTGTGCTAGCCGGCGAAGGGACCCAGTACTTC
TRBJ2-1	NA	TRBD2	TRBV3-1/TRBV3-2	CASSHRTSSYNEQFF	TGTGCCAGCAGCCACCGGACTAGCTCCTACAATGAGCAGTTCTTC
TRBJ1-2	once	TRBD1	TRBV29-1	CSVGDRGPYGYTF	TGCAGCGTTGGGGACAGGGGTCCCTATGGCTACACCTTC
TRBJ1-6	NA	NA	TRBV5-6	CASSLWAGAINSPLHF	TGTGCCAGCAGCTTATGGGCAGGGGCGATAAATTCACCCCTCCACTTT
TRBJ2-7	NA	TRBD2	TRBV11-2	CASSLVNRERGKPYEQYF	TGTGCCAGCAGCTTAGTAAACCGGGAGCGGGGGAAGCCCTACGAGCAGTACTTC
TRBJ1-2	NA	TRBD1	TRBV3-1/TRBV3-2	CASSQDWTGRVGYTF	TGTGCCAGCAGCCAAGACTGGACAGGGCGCGTCGGCTACACCTTC
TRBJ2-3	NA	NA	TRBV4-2	CASSQVLRDTDTQYF	TGTGCCAGCAGCCAAGTTTTACGGGACACAGATACGCAGTATTTT
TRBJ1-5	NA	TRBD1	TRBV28	CASIPGQVGQPQHF	TGTGCCAGCATTCCAGGACAGGTCGGTCAGCCCCAGCATTTT
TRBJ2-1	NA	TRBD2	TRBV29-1	CSVELWLAGGESSYNEQFF	TGCAGCGTTGAATTGTGGCTAGCGGGAGGGGAAAGCTCCTACAATGAGCAGTTCTTC
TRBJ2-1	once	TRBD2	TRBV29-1	CSVERLAASSYNEQFF	TGCAGCGTTGAACGACTAGCGGCAAGCTCCTACAATGAGCAGTTCTTC
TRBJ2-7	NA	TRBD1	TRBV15	CATSREQGVYEQYF	TGTGCCACCAGCAGAGAGCAGGGGGTGTACGAGCAGTACTTC
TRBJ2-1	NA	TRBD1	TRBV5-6	CASWGTGEKYEQFF	TGTGCCAGCTGGGGGACAGGGGAAAAGTATGAGCAGTTCTTC
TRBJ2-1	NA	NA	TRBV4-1	CASSQDGRYNEQFF	TGCGCCAGCAGCCAAGATGGGCGATACAATGAGCAGTTCTTC
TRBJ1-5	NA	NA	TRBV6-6	CASSQRGYEPQHF	TGTGCCAGCAGTCAACGAGGGTACGAGCCCCAGCATTTT
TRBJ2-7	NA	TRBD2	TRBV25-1	CASNRLAVHYEQYF	TGTGCCAGCAATAGACTAGCGGTTCACTACGAGCAGTACTTC
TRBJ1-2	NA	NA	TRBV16	CASSQSRSRDKNGYTF	TGTGCCAGCAGCCAATCGAGGAGCCGGGACAAGAATGGCTACACCTTC
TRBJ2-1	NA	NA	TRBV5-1	CASSLASQRGNEQFF	TGCGCCAGCAGCTTGGCCTCACAAAGGGGCAATGAGCAGTTCTTC
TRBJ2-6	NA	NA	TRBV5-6	CASSSFLDYSGANVLTF	TGTGCCAGCAGCTCCTTCTTGGACTATTCTGGGGCCAACGTCCTGACTTTC
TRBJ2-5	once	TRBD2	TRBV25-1	CATGLAGSQETQYF	TGTGCCACCGGACTAGCGGGCTCGCAAGAGACCCAGTACTTC
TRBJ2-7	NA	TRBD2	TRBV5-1	CASSLYGAGAYYEQYF	TGCGCCAGCAGCTTGTATGGAGCGGGAGCCTACTACGAGCAGTACTTC
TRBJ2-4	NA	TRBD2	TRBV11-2	CASSLGAGAGSINIQYF	TGTGCCAGCAGCTTAGGGGCGGGAGCCGGGTCTATAAACATTCAGTACTTC
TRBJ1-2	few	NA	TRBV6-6	CASSYSTGNYGYTF	TGTGCCAGCAGTTACTCTACAGGAAACTATGGCTACACCTTC
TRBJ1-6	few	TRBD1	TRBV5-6	CASSWETGADNSPLHF	TGTGCCAGCAGCTGGGAAACAGGGGCAGATAATTCACCCCTCCACTTT
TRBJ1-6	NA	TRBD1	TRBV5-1	CASSPRQGEYNSPLHF	TGCGCCAGCAGCCCCCGACAGGGGGAATATAATTCACCCCTCCACTTT
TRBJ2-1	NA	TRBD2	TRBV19	CASEGLAGDNEQFF	TGTGCCAGTGAAGGACTAGCGGGGGACAATGAGCAGTTCTTC
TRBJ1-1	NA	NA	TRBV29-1	CSGRSGLMNTEAFF	TGCAGCGGGCGGTCCGGATTAATGAACACTGAAGCTTTCTTT
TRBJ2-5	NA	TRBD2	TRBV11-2	CASSLTSAEETQYF	TGTGCCAGCAGCTTGACTAGCGCCGAAGAGACCCAGTACTTC
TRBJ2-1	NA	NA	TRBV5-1	CASSLETTGEQFF	TGCGCCAGCAGCTTGGAAACTACGGGGGAGCAGTTCTTC
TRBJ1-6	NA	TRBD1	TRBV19	CASSYAGTGDFALHF	TGTGCCAGTAGCTATGCAGGGACAGGGGATTTCGCCCTCCACTTT
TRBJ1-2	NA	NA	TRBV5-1	CASSSALGESYGYTF	TGCGCCAGCAGCTCCGCCCTTGGGGAGAGCTATGGCTACACCTTC
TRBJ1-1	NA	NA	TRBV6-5	CASRQGRDEAFF	TGTGCCAGCAGACAAGGCAGGGATGAAGCTTTCTTT
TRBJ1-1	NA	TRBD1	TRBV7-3	CASSSDREGGITEAFF	TGTGCCAGCAGCTCAGACAGGGAAGGAGGAATAACTGAAGCTTTCTTT
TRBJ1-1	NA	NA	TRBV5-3	CSLPTLDRMANTEAFF	TGTTCTCTCCCAACCCTTGACAGGATGGCGAACACTGAAGCTTTCTTT
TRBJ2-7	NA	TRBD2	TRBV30	CAWSVRSGSYEQYF	TGTGCCTGGAGTGTACGGAGCGGGAGCTACGAGCAGTACTTC
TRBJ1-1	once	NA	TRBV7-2	CASSLRTEAFF	TGTGCCAGCAGCCTGCGCACTGAAGCTTTCTTT
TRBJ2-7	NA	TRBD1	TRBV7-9	CASSAGDRPSYEQYF	TGTGCCAGCAGCGCCGGGGACAGACCCTCCTACGAGCAGTACTTC
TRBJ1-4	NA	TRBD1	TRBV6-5	CASRRGQGGEKLFF	TGTGCCAGCAGAAGAGGACAGGGGGGGGAAAAACTGTTTTTT
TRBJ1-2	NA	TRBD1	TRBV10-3	CAISEGLQGADYGYTF	TGTGCCATCAGTGAGGGGTTACAGGGGGCTGACTATGGCTACACCTTC
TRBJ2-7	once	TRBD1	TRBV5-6	CASSQQGADEQYF	TGTGCCAGCAGCCAACAGGGGGCTGATGAGCAGTACTTC
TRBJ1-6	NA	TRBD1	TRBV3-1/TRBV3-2	CASSQAGTGGSPLHF	TGTGCCAGCAGCCAGGCCGGGACAGGGGGTTCACCCCTCCACTTT